Listed here are 6 T cell receptor beta chains from one sample, sequenced in a study of blood T cell repertoires in COVID-19. Produced via immunoSEQ multiplex PCR; TCRdb's table is partial and in-frame only. Found here are about 52,000 clones, over 75% of them singletons; the top ten hold 14%. Sample: peripheral blood. All receptors derive from a man between 65 and 85 years old with acute or convalescent COVID-19.

J is TRBJ2-3 and V is TRBV28, with 7 bases matching TRBD1. CDR1 is MDHEN and CDR2 is SYDVKM in the germline V gene. The CDR3 contains 14 residues. V lost 9 bases to trimming and J lost 2 bases; unmatched junction nucleotides: 8. CDR3 sequence (DNA): TGTGCCAGTGGACAGGCCCTATCCACAGATACGCAGTATTTT. Translation: CASGQALSTDTQYF. Full variable domain (rest looked up from reference TRBV28 and TRBJ2-3): DVKVTQSSRYLVKRTGEKVFLECVQDMDHENMFWYRQDPGLGLRLIYFSYDVKMKEKGDIPEGYSVSREKKERFSLILESASTNQTSMYLCASGQALSTDTQYFGPGTRLTVL.

For the CDR3, the DNA is TGCGCCAGCTCCGCACAGGTGACCTCCTACGAGCAGTACTTC. Translation: CASSAQVTSYEQYF. The rearrangement links TRBV5-1 to TRBJ2-7; D possibly corresponds to TRBD1 (5 bases). The CDR3 spans 14 residues. Trimming removed 7 bases at V and 0 bases at J, with 14 bases between. CDR1 SGHRS and CDR2 YFSETQ come from the germline V gene. Supplemented by reference TRBV5-1 and TRBJ2-7, the full variable domain reads KAGVTQTPRYLIKTRGQQVTLSCSPISGHRSVSWYQQTPGQGLQFLFEYFSETQRNKGNFPGRFSGRQFSNSRSEMNVSTLELGDSALYLCASSAQVTSYEQYFGPGTRLTVT.

The chain combines TRBV20-1 with TRBJ1-4; D is undetermined. This CDR3 has 10 amino acids. V dropped 6 bases and J dropped 4 bases, with 3 bases sitting between them. CDR1 DFQATT and CDR2 SNEGSKA come from the germline V gene (reference sequence). The CDR3 loop reads CSAYNEKLFF. DNA for the CDR3: TGCAGTGCGTATAATGAAAAACTGTTTTTT.

The rearrangement links TRBV5-1 to TRBJ1-1; no clear D. The CDR3 totals 13 residues. Looked up from germline, CDR1 is SGHRS and CDR2 is YFSETQ. The ends were cut back, 2 bases at V and 5 bases at J, with 10 bases in the middle. DNA for the CDR3: TGCGCCAGCAGCTTCAACCGTGAGACTGAAGCTTTCTTT. Residues: CASSFNRETEAFF.

V is TRBV5-1 and J is TRBJ2-5, with a possible D match to TRBD1 (6 bases). CDR3 length: 13 amino acids. Trimming removed 2 bases from V and 3 bases from J, with 8 bases in between. In germline, CDR1 is SGHRS, CDR2 YFSETQ. In nucleotides, the CDR3 is TGCGCCAGCAGCTTACAGGGAAAAGAGACCCAGTACTTC. This sequence encodes CASSLQGKETQYF.

This clone has a single count. The genes are TRBV6-5 and TRBJ2-1; no reliable D call. The CDR3 length is 12 residues. Trimming removed 6 bases from V and 9 bases from J, with 12 bases in between. The germline gives CDR1 MNHEY, CDR2 SVGAGI. For the CDR3, the DNA is TGTGCCAGCAGGGCTCTAGGTCCTGAGCAGTTCTTC. Its translation is CASRALGPEQFF.